Listed below are T cell receptor beta chains from one sample, sequenced in a study of monozygotic twins with cystic fibrosis. Profiling relied on immunoSEQ multiplex PCR, and the TCRdb table lists in-frame clones only, not all of them. This sample yields some 33,000 clones, of which about 90% are seen a single time; approximately 0.19% belongs to the top ten. The sample consisted of blood. The receptor set was obtained from a boy aged 2-9 years with cystic fibrosis. Each CDR3 is given without its conserved first and last residue. Each record gives: V gene, CDR3 length, CDR3 protein.

>TRBV4-1|12
ASNRRENTGELF
>TRBV5-1|17
ASSLVDAGGRSGANVLT
>TRBV11-2|12
ASSYTGVGTEAF
>TRBV6-5|12
ASSPQGSGNTIY
>TRBV7-6|15
ASSLRPGGNYPYEQY
>TRBV6-5|13
ASSRQGLADEKLF
>TRBV6-5|13
ASSPRDGTYNEQF
>TRBV4-1|13
ASSQGAVAKNIQY
>TRBV5-6|14
ASSPLAGARNTEAF
>TRBV10-3|20
AISEWGLAGAGKLQPSYEQY
>TRBV7-3|13
ASSLGPGLNTEAF
>TRBV7-6|14
ASSLVRVENTGELF
>TRBV5-1|10
ASSLVGDEQF
>TRBV27|13
ASSFTSGGADTQY
>TRBV11-3|11
ASSLDRGDTQY
>TRBV5-8|14
ASSPPWGESNQPQH
>TRBV12-5|11
ASGFTGYPEQF